This T cell receptor (beta chain) is from a study of glioma-infiltrating T cells. Amplification of TCR alpha and beta CDR3 regions from RNA used iRepertoire nested multiplex PCR. One-step reverse transcription and amplification started from about 100-400 ng of tissue mRNA or PBMC total RNA. TCRdb recomputed calls from the multiplex PCR reads with MiXCR, one row per CDR3 protein. The sample records about 21,000 distinct CDR3 sequences, around 25% being singletons. Overall study findings and caveats: CDR3 overlap between tissue and blood was very small. Non-neoplastic patients had below-expected tissue-blood divergence, while all gliomas exceeded expectation.

The germline V gene has CDR1 MDHEN and CDR2 SYDVKM. This CDR3 has 14 amino acids. V gave up 3 bases and J gave up 3 bases, with 11 bases separating them. In its sample, this clonotype was seen many times. Its matching antigen is unknown. The sample was glioma tissue, nonneoplastic brain tissue, or PBMCs (not recorded which). The V gene is TRBV28, the J gene TRBJ1-1; no definite D call. The clonotype originates from a human donor with low-grade glioma or glioblastoma, undergoing nonglioma brain surgery, or in good health (not recorded which). In DNA form, the CDR3 reads TGTGCCAGCAGTTTTGGAGGGCCCTACACTGAAGCTTTCTTT. It specifies CASSFGGPYTEAFF.